This T cell receptor (beta chain) comes out of a study of CD8+ T cells in alopecia areata. This clone came up a few times. Its antigen is not identified. Germline-derived CDR1 and CDR2 are SNHLY and FYNNEI. Trimming cost V 7 bases and J 3 bases; bases outside gene matches: 7. The CDR3 is 15 amino acids. Isolated RNA was reverse transcribed into cDNA used as the sequencing template. Only in-frame clones appear in the TCRdb table, and some are missing; sequencing was by immunoSEQ multiplex PCR. The table includes a few hundred thousand clones, approximately 61% detected once. Individuals with alopecia areata gave both lesional scalp punch biopsies and peripheral blood for collection. Study outcomes and limitations: When scalp samples are sequenced, resident alphabeta T cells of normal skin are also captured.

The receptor was derived from a human donor with alopecia areata. The chain has TRBV2 and TRBJ2-1; the match to TRBD1 covers 9 bases. Sequenced material: CD4+ T cells sorted from blood, taken at week 0. CDR3 region: CASTPGTGRYNEQFF. The CDR3 DNA reads TGTGCCAGCACTCCCGGGACAGGGCGCTACAATGAGCAGTTCTTC.